This entry concerns a single TCR beta chain. One entry per CDR3 protein, called by TCRdb with MiXCR from the 5' RACE reads. The data show 70,000 to 95,000 distinct CDR3 sequences, around 16% seen once. The data belong to a study of early T cells in non-severe SARS-CoV-2 infection. This clonotype originated in an adult who was a healthcare worker with PCR-confirmed SARS-CoV-2 infection or an uninfected control (not recorded which). The material sequenced was whole blood.

The CDR3 region is CASSRDRRDQPQHF. CDR3 DNA sequence: TGTGCCAGCTCACGGGACAGAAGGGATCAGCCCCAGCATTTT. The chain is built from TRBV4-2 and TRBJ1-5; 7 positions match TRBD1. The CDR3 is 14 residues long. Germline trimming cut 8 bases from V and 5 bases from J; bases unmatched to any gene: 9. CDR1 is LGHNA and CDR2 is YNFKEQ in the germline V gene.